The subject of this entry is one T cell receptor (beta chain). This entry is derived from a study of shared clonotypes between healthy human individuals. CD8 cells regarded as naive lacked CD45RO, were positively chosen for CCR7, and omitted terminally differentiated effector memory CD45RA+ cells. This CDR3 comprises 14 residues. V shed 5 bases and J shed 2 bases, with 12 bases lying between them. In germline, CDR1 is MNHEY, CDR2 SMNVEV (reference sequence). Clones were sequenced by immunoSEQ multiplex PCR, and TCRdb holds only the in-frame ones, with some missing. The sample includes over 2,000,000 clones, around 95% seen only once; the top ten take over 1.5%.

The sequencing input was naive CD8+ T cells from PBMCs. The origin of this receptor is a man aged 18 to 30 in good health. Some clones in this sample may be carry-over from other donors' samples. This sequence joins TRBV27 and TRBJ1-2, with a possible D match to TRBD1 (6 bases). The CDR3 bases are TGTGCCAGCAGTCCTCTCGACAGGAACTATGGCTACACCTTC. It codes for CASSPLDRNYGYTF.